This T cell receptor beta chain is from a study of T cells after yellow fever vaccination. Study details: Where fractions had low cell numbers, libraries were prepared from them with the SMART-Seq v4 Ultra Low Input RNA kit.

Each CDR3 protein is one row after TCRdb ran MiXCR on the 5' RACE reads. The table has nearly 550,000 distinct CDR3 sequences, 15% to 20% seen once. Germline lookup yields CDR1 SGHAT and CDR2 FQNNGV. Deletions cut 5 bases from V and 6 bases from J, with 9 bases between. The CDR3 spans 12 residues. The sample in question was PBMCs, obtained 15 days after the yellow fever booster vaccination. The J gene is TRBJ2-3, the V gene TRBV11-2; D possibly corresponds to TRBD2 (6 bases). The sequence came from a man in his thirties or forties who received the YFV17D yellow fever vaccine. The CDR3 here is CASSRERDTQYF. CDR3 in DNA: TGTGCCAGCAGCCGGGAGAGGGATACGCAGTATTTT.